The rows below give T cell receptor beta chains drawn from one sample of a study of Graves' ophthalmopathy and Graves' hyperthyroidism. Using its own MiXCR run on the multiplex PCR reads, TCRdb lists one record per CDR3 protein. The sample yields a few hundred thousand distinct CDR3 sequences, under 45% seen once. The sample taken for sequencing was peripheral blood or thyroid tissue (not recorded which). These receptors all stem from an adult man with Graves' hyperthyroidism. CDR3s include the opening cysteine and the closing phenylalanine or tryptophan. The D gene is left open where the match is weak. Only part of the rows carry a size: once, few, many, or a class if the clone is expanded.

D gene: TRBD2
J gene: TRBJ2-5
clone size: many
V gene: TRBV14
CDR3 protein: CASSRGAGVGETQYF
CDR3 DNA: TGTGCCAGCAGCCGAGGGGCGGGAGTAGGAGAGACCCAGTACTTC

D gene: .
J gene: TRBJ1-2
clone size: once
V gene: TRBV7-3
CDR3 protein: CASSPTAHGYTF
CDR3 DNA: TGTGCCAGCAGCCCCACGGCGCATGGCTACACCTTC

D gene: TRBD1
J gene: TRBJ1-2
clone size: many
V gene: TRBV6-1
CDR3 protein: CASWRDREKGYTF
CDR3 DNA: TGTGCCAGCTGGAGGGACAGGGAAAAAGGCTACACCTTC

D gene: .
J gene: TRBJ2-2
clone size: .
V gene: TRBV11-1
CDR3 protein: CASKPSGGPNTGELFF
CDR3 DNA: TGTGCCAGCAAACCCTCCGGGGGGCCGAACACCGGGGAGCTGTTTTTT

D gene: TRBD1
J gene: TRBJ2-7
clone size: .
V gene: TRBV7-9
CDR3 protein: CASSLDRAPIHEQYF
CDR3 DNA: TGTGCCAGCAGTCTCGACAGGGCCCCAATCCACGAGCAGTACTTC

D gene: .
J gene: TRBJ1-1
clone size: .
V gene: TRBV14
CDR3 protein: CASSLVGRGGAFF
CDR3 DNA: TGTGCCAGCAGCCTCGTAGGACGGGGTGGCGCTTTCTTT

D gene: .
J gene: TRBJ1-2
clone size: many
V gene: TRBV6-5
CDR3 protein: CASSYDRTYGYTF
CDR3 DNA: TGTGCCAGCAGTTACGACAGGACCTATGGCTACACCTTC

D gene: .
J gene: TRBJ1-6
clone size: many
V gene: TRBV4-1
CDR3 protein: CASSLATGTQYNSPLHF
CDR3 DNA: TGCGCCAGCAGCCTCGCTACCGGGACACAATATAATTCACCCCTCCACTTT

D gene: .
J gene: TRBJ1-3
clone size: .
V gene: TRBV14
CDR3 protein: CASSQAAFRISGNTIYF
CDR3 DNA: TGTGCCAGCAGCCAAGCAGCGTTTCGGATTTCTGGAAACACCATATATTTT

D gene: .
J gene: TRBJ1-3
clone size: few
V gene: TRBV7-2
CDR3 protein: CASSSRTGHGNTIYF
CDR3 DNA: TGTGCCAGCAGCTCTCGAACAGGGCACGGAAACACCATATATTTT